The next 9 T cell receptor beta chains were all read from a single sample in a study of T cells in Graves' hyperthyroidism and ophthalmopathy. RNA transcripts yielded amplified TCR beta CDR3 regions. Primed by the HTBI set, a first-round RT-PCR was run on the TCR CDR3. TCRdb recomputed calls from the multiplex PCR reads with MiXCR, one row per CDR3 protein. The data show around 240,000 distinct CDR3 sequences, about 17% seen once. The sequenced sample consisted of blood. The receptors here all came from a woman aged 18-29 years with Graves' ophthalmopathy.

This clonotype has a count of ten or more. The chain carries TRBV27 and TRBJ2-7; D is possibly TRBD1 (6 bases). From germline, CDR1 is MNHEY and CDR2 SMNVEV (reference sequence). The CDR3 contains 11 residues. The V and J ends lost 7 bases and 7 bases respectively, with 11 bases between them. CDR3 in amino acids: CASIRGEEQYF. CDR3 nucleotides: TGTGCCAGCATCAGGGGAGAAGAGCAGTACTTC.

This clonotype appeared many times. The chain recombines TRBV6-1 with TRBJ1-2, with a possible D match to TRBD1 (6 bases). Germline loops: CDR1 MNHNS, CDR2 SASEGT. The CDR3 covers 15 residues. V was pared by 3 bases and J by 9 bases, with 20 bases between. The CDR3, as DNA: TGTGCCAGCAGTGAGGGACATCGAGGAGTGTATAGCTACACCTTC. Translation gives CASSEGHRGVYSYTF.

The chain links TRBV10-3 to TRBJ1-6; no clear D gene. Trimming took off 7 bases at V and 10 bases at J, with 14 bases between the two ends. CDR1 and CDR2 (germline): ENHRY, SYGVKD. This CDR3 contains 13 residues. CDR3: CAIKAVVGSPLHF. In DNA, the CDR3 is TGTGCCATCAAAGCAGTTGTAGGATCACCCCTCCACTTT.

This chain connects TRBV7-3 to TRBJ2-3; 10 positions match TRBD1. Trimming at V came to 5 bases and at J to 2 bases, leaving 4 bases not matched to a gene. The CDR3 runs 15 residues. Germline CDR1 and CDR2: SGHTA and FQGTGA. As DNA, the CDR3 is TGTGCCAGCAGCCAGGGACAGGGGAACACAGATACGCAGTATTTT. Its translation is CASSQGQGNTDTQYF.

This clonotype was counted ten times or more. CDR3 sequence (DNA): TGTGCCAGCAGTGCCGCGGCCTGGAATGAAAAACTGTTTTTT. It is translated as CASSAAAWNEKLFF. The chain is built from TRBV2 and TRBJ1-4; D ambiguous. Germline values: CDR1 SNHLY, CDR2 FYNNEI. This CDR3 is 14 amino acids long. Deletions cut 4 bases from V and 5 bases from J, with 11 bases between.

In this sample, this clonotype turned up many times. The chain is built from TRBV29-1 and TRBJ1-3, with D unresolved. This CDR3 comprises 13 residues. Trimming left V 4 bases short and J 0 bases short, with 7 bases between. The germline gives CDR1 SQVTM, CDR2 ANQGSEA. DNA of the CDR3: TGCAGCGTTGGACTGAACTCTGGAAACACCATATATTTT. It specifies CSVGLNSGNTIYF.

This clonotype was found many times. This chain links TRBV5-6 with TRBJ1-4; D not certain. The CDR3 extends over 13 amino acids. Germline lookup yields CDR1 SGHDT and CDR2 YYEEEE. V lost 2 bases and J lost 6, with 8 bases in between. The CDR3 sequence: CASSFGGHEKLFF. The CDR3 DNA reads TGTGCCAGCAGCTTTGGAGGGCATGAAAAACTGTTTTTT.

This clonotype was counted at least ten times. In nucleotides, the CDR3 is TGTGCCAGCAGTTACTCATTCAGGGGGTTTTATAGCAATCAGCCCCAGCATTTT. Protein: CASSYSFRGFYSNQPQHF. V usage is TRBV6-6 and J usage is TRBJ1-5, with 7 bases that match TRBD1. CDR3 length: 18 residues. CDR1 and CDR2 (germline): MNHNY, SVGAGI (reference sequence). The V and J ends lost 0 bases and 0 bases, in that order; junction bases with no gene match: 8.

This clonotype was seen repeatedly, ten times or more. The chain has TRBV28 and TRBJ2-3; tentative D call: TRBD1 (6 bases). The germline CDR1 and CDR2 sequences are MDHEN and SYDVKM. This CDR3 has 17 residues. V lost 3 bases and J 2 bases, leaving 18 bases between the germline ends. The CDR3 loop reads CASSFSPKAGDTDTQYF. The CDR3 DNA reads as TGTGCCAGCAGTTTTTCCCCCAAGGCAGGGGACACAGATACGCAGTATTTT.